Presented here are 3 T cell receptor beta chains from one specimen sequenced in a study of blood T cell repertoires in COVID-19. Data came from immunoSEQ multiplex PCR; TCRdb stores just in-frame clones and leaves some out. Here the sample spans about 270,000 clones, approximately 86% being singletons. The specimen sequenced was peripheral blood. These receptors all stem from a man aged 35 to 55 who had recovered from COVID-19.

Only a few counts were recorded for this clone. Written as DNA, the CDR3 is TGTGCCAGCACCCTTTTGGGGAAGGACTTCTATGGCTACACCTTC. Its protein is CASTLLGKDFYGYTF. The genes are TRBV2 and TRBJ1-2; no reliable D call. The length of the CDR3 is 15 residues. Per germline, CDR1 SNHLY and CDR2 FYNNEI. Deletions cut 7 bases from V and 4 bases from J, with 19 bases between.

This clone was found a few times. CDR3 bases: TGTGCCAGCAGCTTGGCGGGACAAATCTACGAGCAGTACTTC. Translating it yields CASSLAGQIYEQYF. J is TRBJ2-7 and V is TRBV5-4; maybe TRBD1 (6 bases). The ends were cut back, 0 bases at V and 3 bases at J, with 10 bases in the middle. Per the germline V gene, CDR1 is SGHNT and CDR2 is YYREEE (reference sequence). The CDR3 has 14 amino acids.

The J gene is TRBJ2-1, the V gene TRBV29-1; 7 bases match TRBD2. Trimming cost V 3 bases and J 7 bases; bases outside gene matches: 6. The CDR3 is 13 residues long. Germline CDR1 is SQVTM and CDR2 is ANQGSEA. For the CDR3, the DNA is TGCAGCGTTGACGGGGGGTTCGGGAATGAGCAGTTCTTC. Translation: CSVDGGFGNEQFF.